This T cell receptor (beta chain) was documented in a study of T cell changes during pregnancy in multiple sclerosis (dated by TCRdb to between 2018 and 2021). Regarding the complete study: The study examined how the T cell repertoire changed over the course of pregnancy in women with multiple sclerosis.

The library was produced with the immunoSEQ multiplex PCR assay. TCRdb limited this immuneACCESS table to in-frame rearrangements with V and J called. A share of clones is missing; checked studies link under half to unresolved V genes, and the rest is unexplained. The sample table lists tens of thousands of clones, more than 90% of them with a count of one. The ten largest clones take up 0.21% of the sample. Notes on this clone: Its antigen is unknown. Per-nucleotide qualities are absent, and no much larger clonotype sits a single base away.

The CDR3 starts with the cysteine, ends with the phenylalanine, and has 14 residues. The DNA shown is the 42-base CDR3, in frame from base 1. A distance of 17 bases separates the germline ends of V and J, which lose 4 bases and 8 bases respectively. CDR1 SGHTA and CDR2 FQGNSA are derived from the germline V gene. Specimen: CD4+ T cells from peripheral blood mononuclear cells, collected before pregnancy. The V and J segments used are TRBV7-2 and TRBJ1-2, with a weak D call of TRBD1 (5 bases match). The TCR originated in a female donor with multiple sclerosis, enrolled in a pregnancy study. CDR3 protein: CASSSYSGAGGYTF. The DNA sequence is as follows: TGTGCCAGCAGCTCATACAGCGGGGCGGGGGGCTACACCTTC.